Below, one T cell receptor (beta chain) is given with its context. The data originate from a study of blood T cell repertoires in COVID-19. CDR1 and CDR2 from the germline V gene are SEHNR and FQNEAQ (reference sequence). This CDR3 region has 16 residues. Germline trimming cut 4 bases from V and 4 bases from J; bases unmatched to any gene: 8. Assay: immunoSEQ multiplex PCR; the TCRdb copy retains only in-frame clones and omits some. The sample contains under 80,000 clones, approximately 86% of which appear only once. The chain has TRBV7-9 and TRBJ1-5; 9 nucleotides align to TRBD1. Material: peripheral blood. The sequence came from a human donor in a cohort sampled during active COVID-19. CDR3 DNA: TGTGCCAGCAGCTCGAGCCAGGGACAGGGTAATCAGCCCCAGCATTTT. It encodes CASSSSQGQGNQPQHF.